This TCR beta chain was found in a study of blood T cell repertoires in COVID-19. Assay used: immunoSEQ multiplex PCR; TCRdb lists only in-frame clones, some missing. The data hold under 200,000 clones, with 80% to 90% observed a single time. Sample: PBMCs or T cells enriched from blood (not recorded which). This TCR derives from a woman aged 45-60 years in a cohort exposed to, infected with or recovered from COVID-19 (not recorded which).

For the CDR3, the DNA is TGTGCCAGTAGTATCAGGACTAGCGGGAGTGAAGACATTCAGTACTTC. Translated: CASSIRTSGSEDIQYF. V usage is TRBV19 and J usage is TRBJ2-4, with TRBD2 identical over 13 bases. The CDR3 runs 16 residues. Germline V gene lookup returns CDR1 LNHDA and CDR2 SQIVND (reference sequence). V dropped 3 bases and J dropped 8; count of bases not matched to a gene: 7.